This T cell receptor (beta chain) was sequenced in a study of regulatory T cells in long-lasting Graves disease. Trimming stripped 6 bases from V and 5 bases from J, with 10 bases between. Germline CDR1 and CDR2: SQVTM and ANQGSEA. The CDR3 runs 11 residues. The time point is: persistent/refractory GD, antithyroid drugs over 5 years with positive TRAb. Isolated PBMC RNA provided the starting material for the TCR library. According to the study, TCR beta libraries were built with iRepertoire HTBI primers and CDR3-region Arm-PCR. One entry per CDR3 protein results from TCRdb running MiXCR on the multiplex PCR reads. The table records about 400,000 distinct CDR3 sequences, 20% to 25% of them present only once.

The chain recombines TRBV29-1 with TRBJ1-2, with TRBD1 as a possible D gene (5 bases). Sequencing was performed on peripheral blood mononuclear cells (PBMCs), taken when the disease was refractory, from a patient treated with antithyroid drugs. The source is a female donor with Graves disease. CDR3 loop: CSVTETYGYTF. CDR3 coding DNA: TGCAGCGTGACAGAGACTTATGGCTACACCTTC.